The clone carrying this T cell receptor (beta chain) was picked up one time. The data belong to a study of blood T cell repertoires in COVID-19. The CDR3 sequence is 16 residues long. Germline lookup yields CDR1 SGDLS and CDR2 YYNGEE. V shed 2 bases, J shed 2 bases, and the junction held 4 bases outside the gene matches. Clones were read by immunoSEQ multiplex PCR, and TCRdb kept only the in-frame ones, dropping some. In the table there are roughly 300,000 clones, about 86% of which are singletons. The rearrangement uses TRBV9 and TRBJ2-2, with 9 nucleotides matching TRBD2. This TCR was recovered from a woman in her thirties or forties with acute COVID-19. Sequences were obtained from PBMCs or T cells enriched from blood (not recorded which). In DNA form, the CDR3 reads TGTGCCAGCAGCGTGACCGGGACTAGCAACACCGGGGAGCTGTTTTTT. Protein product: CASSVTGTSNTGELFF.